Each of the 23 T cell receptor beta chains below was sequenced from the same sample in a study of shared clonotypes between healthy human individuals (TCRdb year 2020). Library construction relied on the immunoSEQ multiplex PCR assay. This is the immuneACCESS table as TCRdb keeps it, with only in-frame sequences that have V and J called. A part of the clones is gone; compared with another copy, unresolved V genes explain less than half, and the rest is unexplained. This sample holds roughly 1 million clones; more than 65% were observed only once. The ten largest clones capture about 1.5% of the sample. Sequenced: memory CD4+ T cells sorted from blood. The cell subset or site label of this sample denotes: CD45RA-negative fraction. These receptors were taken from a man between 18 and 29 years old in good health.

The CDR3 is CASRRASGNYEQYF. The CDR3 bases are TGTGCCAGCAGGCGGGCTAGCGGGAACTACGAGCAGTACTTC. The chain combines TRBV27 with TRBJ2-7; 9 nucleotides align to TRBD2. This CDR3 is 14 amino acids long. Per the germline V gene, CDR1 is MNHEY and CDR2 is SMNVEV (reference sequence). Trimming at V came to 6 bases and at J to 3 bases, leaving 6 bases not matched to a gene.

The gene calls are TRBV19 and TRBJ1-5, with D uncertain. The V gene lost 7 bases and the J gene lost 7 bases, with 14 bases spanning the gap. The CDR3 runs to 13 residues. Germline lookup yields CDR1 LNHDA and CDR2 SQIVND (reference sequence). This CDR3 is CASKSQPGQPQHF. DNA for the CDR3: TGTGCCAGTAAGTCTCAGCCGGGACAGCCCCAGCATTTT.

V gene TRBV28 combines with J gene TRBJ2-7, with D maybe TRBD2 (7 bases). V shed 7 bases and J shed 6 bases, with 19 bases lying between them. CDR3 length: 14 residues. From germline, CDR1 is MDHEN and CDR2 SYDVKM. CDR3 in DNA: TGTGCCAGCATGGGGGGGCAACTAAGACCCGAGCAGTACTTC. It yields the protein CASMGGQLRPEQYF.

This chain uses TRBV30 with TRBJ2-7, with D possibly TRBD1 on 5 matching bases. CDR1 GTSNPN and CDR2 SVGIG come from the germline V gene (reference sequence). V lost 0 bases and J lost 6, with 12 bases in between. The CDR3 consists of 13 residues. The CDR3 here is CAWSVNWGLEQYF. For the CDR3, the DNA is TGTGCCTGGAGTGTCAACTGGGGCCTCGAGCAGTACTTC. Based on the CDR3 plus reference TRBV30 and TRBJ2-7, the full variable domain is SQTIHQWPATLVQPVGSPLSLECTVEGTSNPNLYWYRQAAGRGLQLLFYSVGIGQISSEVPQNLSASRPQDRQFILSSKKLLLSDSGFYLCAWSVNWGLEQYFGPGTRLTVT.

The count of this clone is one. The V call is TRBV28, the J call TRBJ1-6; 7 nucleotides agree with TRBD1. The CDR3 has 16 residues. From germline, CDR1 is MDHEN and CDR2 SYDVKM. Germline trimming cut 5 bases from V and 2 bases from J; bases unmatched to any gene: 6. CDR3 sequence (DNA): TGTGCCAGCAGTCTTACAGGGGTGGCCTATAATTCACCCCTCCACTTT. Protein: CASSLTGVAYNSPLHF.

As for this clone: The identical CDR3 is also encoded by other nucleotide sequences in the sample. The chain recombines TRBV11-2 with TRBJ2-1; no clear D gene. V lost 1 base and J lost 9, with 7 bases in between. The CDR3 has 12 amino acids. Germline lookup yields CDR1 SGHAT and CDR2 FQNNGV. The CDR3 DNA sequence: TGTGCCAGCAGCTTAGGGGTGGGTGAGCAGTTCTTC. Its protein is CASSLGVGEQFF.

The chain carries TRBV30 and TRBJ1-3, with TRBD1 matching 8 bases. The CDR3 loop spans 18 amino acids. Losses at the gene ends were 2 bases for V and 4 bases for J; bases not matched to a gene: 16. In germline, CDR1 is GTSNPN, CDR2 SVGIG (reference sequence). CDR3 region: CAWSFFPPGTGSGNTIYF. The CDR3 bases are TGTGCCTGGAGTTTTTTCCCCCCCGGGACAGGCTCCGGAAACACCATATATTTT. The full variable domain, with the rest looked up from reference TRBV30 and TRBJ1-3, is SQTIHQWPATLVQPVGSPLSLECTVEGTSNPNLYWYRQAAGRGLQLLFYSVGIGQISSEVPQNLSASRPQDRQFILSSKKLLLSDSGFYLCAWSFFPPGTGSGNTIYFGEGSWLTVV.

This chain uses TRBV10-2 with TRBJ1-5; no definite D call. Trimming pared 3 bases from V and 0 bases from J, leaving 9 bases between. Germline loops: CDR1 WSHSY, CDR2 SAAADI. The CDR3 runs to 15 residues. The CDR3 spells CASSESGNSNQPQHF. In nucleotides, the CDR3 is TGCGCCAGCAGTGAATCTGGTAATAGCAATCAGCCCCAGCATTTT.

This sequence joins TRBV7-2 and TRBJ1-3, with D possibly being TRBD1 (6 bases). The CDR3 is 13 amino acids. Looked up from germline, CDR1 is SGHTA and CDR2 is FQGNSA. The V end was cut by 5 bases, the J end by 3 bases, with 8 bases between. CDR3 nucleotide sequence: TGTGCCAGCAGCCACAGGGTTGGAAACACCATATATTTT. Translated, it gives CASSHRVGNTIYF.

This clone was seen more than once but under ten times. CDR3 region: CASYAGVGNTIYF. CDR3 coding DNA: TGTGCCAGCTACGCAGGGGTAGGAAACACCATATATTTT. The J gene is TRBJ1-3, the V gene TRBV27, with D perhaps TRBD1 (6 bases). V lost 8 bases, J lost 4 bases, and 12 bases lay in between. From germline, CDR1 is MNHEY and CDR2 SMNVEV (reference sequence). This CDR3 contains 13 residues.

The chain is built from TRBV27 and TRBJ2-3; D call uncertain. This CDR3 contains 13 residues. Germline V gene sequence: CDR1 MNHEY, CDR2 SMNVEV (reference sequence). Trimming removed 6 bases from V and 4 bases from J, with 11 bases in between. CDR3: CASSLNRADTQYF. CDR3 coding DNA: TGTGCCAGCAGCTTAAATCGGGCAGATACGCAGTATTTT.

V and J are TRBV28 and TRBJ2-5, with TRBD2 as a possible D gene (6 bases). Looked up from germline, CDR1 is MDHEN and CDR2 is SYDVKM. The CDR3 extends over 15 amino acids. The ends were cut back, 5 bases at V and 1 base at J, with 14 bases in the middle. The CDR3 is CASSITGTFQETQYF. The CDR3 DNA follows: TGTGCCAGCAGTATAACCGGGACTTTCCAAGAGACCCAGTACTTC.

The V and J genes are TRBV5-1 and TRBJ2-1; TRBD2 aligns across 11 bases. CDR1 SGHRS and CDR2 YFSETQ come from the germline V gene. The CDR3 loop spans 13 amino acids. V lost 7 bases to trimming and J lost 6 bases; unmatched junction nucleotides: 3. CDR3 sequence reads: CASGLAGGNEQFF. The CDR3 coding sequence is TGCGCCAGCGGGCTAGCGGGGGGCAATGAGCAGTTCTTC.

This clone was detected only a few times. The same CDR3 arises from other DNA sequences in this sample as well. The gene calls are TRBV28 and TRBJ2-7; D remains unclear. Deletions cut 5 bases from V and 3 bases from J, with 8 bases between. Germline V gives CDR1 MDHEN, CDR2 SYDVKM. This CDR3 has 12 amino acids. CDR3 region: CASSLSLYEQYF. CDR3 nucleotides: TGTGCCAGCAGTCTTAGTCTCTACGAGCAGTACTTC.

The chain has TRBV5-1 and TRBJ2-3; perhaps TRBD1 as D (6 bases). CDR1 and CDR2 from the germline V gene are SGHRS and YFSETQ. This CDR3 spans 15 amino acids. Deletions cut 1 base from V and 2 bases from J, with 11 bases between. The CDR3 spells CASSLTGQSTDTQYF. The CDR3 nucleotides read TGCGCCAGCAGCTTGACGGGACAATCCACAGATACGCAGTATTTT.

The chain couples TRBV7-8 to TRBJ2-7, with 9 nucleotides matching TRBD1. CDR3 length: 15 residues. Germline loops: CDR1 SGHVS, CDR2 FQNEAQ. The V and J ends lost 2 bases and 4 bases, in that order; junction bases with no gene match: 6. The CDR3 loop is CASSLMYRGLYEQYF. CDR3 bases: TGTGCCAGCAGCTTAATGTACAGGGGGCTATACGAGCAGTACTTC.

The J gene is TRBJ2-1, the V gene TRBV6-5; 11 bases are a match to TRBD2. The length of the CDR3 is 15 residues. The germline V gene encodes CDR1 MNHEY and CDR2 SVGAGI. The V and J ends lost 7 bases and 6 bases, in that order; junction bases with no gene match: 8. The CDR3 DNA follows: TGTGCCAGCACCCCCCCACTAGCGGGAGTCAATGAGCAGTTCTTC. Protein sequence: CASTPPLAGVNEQFF.

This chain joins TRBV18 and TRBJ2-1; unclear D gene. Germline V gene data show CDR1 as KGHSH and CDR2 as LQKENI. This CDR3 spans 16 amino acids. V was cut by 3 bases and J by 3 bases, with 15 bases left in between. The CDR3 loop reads CASSPADSVVYNEQFF. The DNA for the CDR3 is TGTGCCAGCTCACCGGCTGATTCAGTAGTCTACAATGAGCAGTTCTTC. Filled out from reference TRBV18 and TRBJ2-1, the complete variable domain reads NAGVMQNPRHLVRRRGQEARLRCSPMKGHSHVYWYRQLPEEGLKFMVYLQKENIIDESGMPKERFSAEFPKEGPSILRIQQVVRGDSAAYFCASSPADSVVYNEQFFGPGTRLTVL.

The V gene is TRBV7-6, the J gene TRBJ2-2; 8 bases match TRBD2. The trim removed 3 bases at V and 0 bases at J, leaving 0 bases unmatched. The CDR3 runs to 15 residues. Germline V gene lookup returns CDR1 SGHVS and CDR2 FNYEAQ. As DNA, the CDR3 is TGTGCCAGCAGCTTTAGCGGGACGAACACCGGGGAGCTGTTTTTT. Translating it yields CASSFSGTNTGELFF.

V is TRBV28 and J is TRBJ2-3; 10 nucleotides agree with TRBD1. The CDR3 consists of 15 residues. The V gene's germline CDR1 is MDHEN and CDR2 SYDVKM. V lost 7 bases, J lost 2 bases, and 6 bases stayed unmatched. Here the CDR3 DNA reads TGTGCCAGCACCCCCGGGACAGGGGTCACAGATACGCAGTATTTT. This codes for CASTPGTGVTDTQYF. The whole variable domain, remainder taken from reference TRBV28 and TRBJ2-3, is DVKVTQSSRYLVKRTGEKVFLECVQDMDHENMFWYRQDPGLGLRLIYFSYDVKMKEKGDIPEGYSVSREKKERFSLILESASTNQTSMYLCASTPGTGVTDTQYFGPGTRLTVL.

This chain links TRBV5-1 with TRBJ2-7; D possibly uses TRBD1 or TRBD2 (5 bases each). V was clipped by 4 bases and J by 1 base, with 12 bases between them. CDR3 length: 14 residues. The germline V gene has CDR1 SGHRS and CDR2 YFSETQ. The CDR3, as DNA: TGCGCCAGCAGCCGGGACGGACTTTCCTACGAGCAGTACTTC. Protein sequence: CASSRDGLSYEQYF.

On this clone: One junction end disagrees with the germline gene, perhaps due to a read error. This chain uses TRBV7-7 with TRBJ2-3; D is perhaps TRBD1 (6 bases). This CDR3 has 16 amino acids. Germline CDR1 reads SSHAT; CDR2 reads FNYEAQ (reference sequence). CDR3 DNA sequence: TGTGCTAGCAGCTTAGGGGGACACCCTAGCACAGATACGCAGTATTTT. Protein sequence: CASSLGGHPSTDTQYF.

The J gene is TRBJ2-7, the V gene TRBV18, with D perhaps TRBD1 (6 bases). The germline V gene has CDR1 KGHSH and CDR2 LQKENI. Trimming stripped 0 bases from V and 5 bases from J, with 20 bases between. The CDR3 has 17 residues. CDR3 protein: CASSPPSGSSGAHEQYF. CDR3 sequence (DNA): TGTGCCAGCTCACCACCTTCTGGGTCCTCAGGGGCCCACGAGCAGTACTTC.